This T cell receptor (beta chain) was captured by sequencing in a study of T cells in Graves' hyperthyroidism and ophthalmopathy. This CDR3 has 12 residues. The germline CDR1 and CDR2 sequences are SNHLY and FYNNEI. Trimming left V 8 bases short and J 8 bases short, with 10 bases between. Regions amplified from RNA transcripts were the TCR beta CDR3 regions. The primer set for the first-round RT-PCR of the TCR CDR3 was HTBI. TCRdb reprocessed the multiplex PCR reads with MiXCR, giving one entry per CDR3 protein. The data hold roughly 250,000 distinct CDR3 sequences, with roughly 15% observed a single time. This clonotype was observed many times.

Sample: blood. The source of this sequence is a woman between 18 and 29 years old with Graves' ophthalmopathy. This chain uses TRBV2 with TRBJ1-6; perhaps TRBD1 as D (5 bases). CDR3 sequence: CASGTAHSPLHF. CDR3 bases: TGTGCCAGCGGGACGGCACATTCACCCCTCCACTTT.